A selection of T cell receptor beta chains follows, all from one sample in a study of early T cells in non-severe SARS-CoV-2 infection. TCRdb reprocessed the 5' RACE reads via MiXCR and lists one record per CDR3 protein. The sample carries approximately 80,000 distinct CDR3 sequences, approximately 11% recorded once. This material consisted of whole blood, taken at baseline. The receptors were gathered from an adult who was a healthcare worker with PCR-confirmed SARS-CoV-2 infection or an uninfected control (not recorded which). Each CDR3 is given with its conserved first and last residue. A D gene is named only where the DNA matches it firmly. Clone size is stated in some rows and not others, as once, few, many or a class when expanded.

TRBV28,NA,NA,TRBJ1-5,TGTGCCAGCGGCCTAGGTGGACAGAATCAGCCCCAGCATTTT,CASGLGGQNQPQHF
TRBV6-2/TRBV6-3,NA,NA,TRBJ1-2,TGTGCCAGCAGGGACCCCGCTAACTATGGCTACACCTTC,CASRDPANYGYTF
TRBV5-1,few,NA,TRBJ2-7,TGCGCCAGCAGCATCAGGGCCGGTGGGCAGGGAGGATCGGGCGAGCAGTACTTC,CASSIRAGGQGGSGEQYF
TRBV29-1,NA,NA,TRBJ1-1,TGCAGCGTTGAAGCAGGGAGGGACACTGAAGCTTTCTTT,CSVEAGRDTEAFF
TRBV29-1,few,NA,TRBJ1-4,TGCAGCGTTGAATTCGCCGGCGGCTGGAATGAAAAACTGTTTTTT,CSVEFAGGWNEKLFF
TRBV20-1,NA,NA,TRBJ2-3,TGCAGTGCTAGATGGCAGGGGTGGGGAGATACGCAGTATTTT,CSARWQGWGDTQYF
TRBV11-2,few,NA,TRBJ2-5,TGTGCCAGCAGCCGAAGCGGGGAGACCCAGTACTTC,CASSRSGETQYF
TRBV7-2,few,NA,TRBJ1-1,TGTGCCAGCAGCTCCCACAGCGGATCGAGCACTGAAGCTTTCTTT,CASSSHSGSSTEAFF
TRBV9,few,NA,TRBJ2-2,TGTGCCAGCAGGGTACCGTGGAGGGCCCAGAACACCGGGGAGCTGTTTTTT,CASRVPWRAQNTGELFF
TRBV14,NA,NA,TRBJ2-3,TGTGCCAGCAGCCTTACCGGGACTCACGTAACGCAGTATTTT,CASSLTGTHVTQYF
TRBV6-2/TRBV6-3,few,NA,TRBJ2-3,TGTGCCAGCAGTACTGCCCTCGCGGCCAGGCGGACAGATACGCAGTATTTT,CASSTALAARRTDTQYF
TRBV29-1,many,NA,TRBJ2-6,TGCAGCGTTGCCGGCACTGGGGCCAACGTCCTGACTTTC,CSVAGTGANVLTF
TRBV5-6,NA,NA,TRBJ1-1,TGTGCCAGCAGCCATTACGAAGAAGCTTTCTTT,CASSHYEEAFF
TRBV2,few,TRBD1,TRBJ2-2,TGTGCCAGCAGTGAAGCGAGGCAGGGGGCGGCCGGGGAGCTGTTTTTT,CASSEARQGAAGELFF
TRBV6-5,few,NA,TRBJ1-6,TGTGCCAGCAGTACGTCACATAGCCTCCACAATAATTCACCCCTCCACTTT,CASSTSHSLHNNSPLHF
TRBV6-4,many,NA,TRBJ2-2,TGTGCCAGCAGTGACAGGGACACCGGGGAGCTGTTTTTT,CASSDRDTGELFF
TRBV29-1,NA,NA,TRBJ2-7,TGCAGCGCGGGAGAAGGGTCTAACGAGCAGTACTTC,CSAGEGSNEQYF
TRBV28,few,NA,TRBJ2-5,TGTGCCAGCAGTTTGGTTCTAGAGACCCAGTACTTC,CASSLVLETQYF
TRBV6-5,NA,TRBD2,TRBJ2-7,TGTGCCAGCAGTTCCATGGGGGGGAGCTCCTACGAGCAGTACTTC,CASSSMGGSSYEQYF
TRBV10-3,NA,NA,TRBJ1-3,TGTGCCATCAGTGAGTCAAGAAACACCATATATTTT,CAISESRNTIYF
TRBV29-1,NA,TRBD2,TRBJ2-5,TGCAGCGTTGATCTCGGGGGGTTAGAGACCCAGTACTTC,CSVDLGGLETQYF
TRBV6-5,NA,NA,TRBJ2-7,TGTGCCAGCAGTCCGCCGGGGACGGGGGAGCAGTACTTC,CASSPPGTGEQYF
TRBV20-1,few,NA,TRBJ2-3,TGCAGTGCTGGGACCTACGAGGCCTCAGATACGCAGTATTTT,CSAGTYEASDTQYF
TRBV7-9,NA,NA,TRBJ1-2,TGTGCCAGTACGCCAGGGCCCTATGGCTACACCTTC,CASTPGPYGYTF
TRBV6-5,few,NA,TRBJ1-1,TGTGCCAGCAGACCCCGGTCCACTGAAGCTTTCTTT,CASRPRSTEAFF
TRBV7-2,few,NA,TRBJ1-5,TGTGCCAGCAGCTCCTTGGTCGATCAGCCCCAGCATTTT,CASSSLVDQPQHF
TRBV29-1,few,TRBD1,TRBJ1-1,TGCAGCGTGGACAGGGGCCTGAACACTGAAGCTTTCTTT,CSVDRGLNTEAFF
TRBV13,many,NA,TRBJ1-1,TGTGCCAGCAGCTTAGCCTTCCAGCTTTTCACTGAAGCTTTCTTT,CASSLAFQLFTEAFF
TRBV7-8,few,NA,TRBJ2-2,TGTGCCAGCAGGGCCGGGACGGTTGCGAACACCGGGGAGCTGTTTTTT,CASRAGTVANTGELFF
TRBV6-1,few,TRBD1,TRBJ1-1,TGTGCCAGCAGACCTGGGACAGGGTGGACTGAAGCTTTCTTT,CASRPGTGWTEAFF
TRBV28,many,TRBD1,TRBJ1-6,TGTGCCGGGGGGACAGGGCGGGATAATTCACCCCTCCACTTT,CAGGTGRDNSPLHF
TRBV12-3/TRBV12-4,few,NA,TRBJ1-3,TGTGCCAGCAGTTTCGCAGGGCCGGTAATTGGAAACACCATATATTTT,CASSFAGPVIGNTIYF
TRBV7-3,many,NA,TRBJ1-6,TGTGCCAGCAGGGATCACCAGAGCTCCTATAATTCACCCCTCCACTTT,CASRDHQSSYNSPLHF
TRBV10-3,few,TRBD1,TRBJ2-7,TGTGCCATCAGTGGGACAGGTACCTACGAGCAGTACTTC,CAISGTGTYEQYF
TRBV7-2,NA,NA,TRBJ1-1,TGTGCCAGCAGCTTAGCCGTCGGCACTGAAGCTTTCTTT,CASSLAVGTEAFF
TRBV11-2,NA,NA,TRBJ1-1,TGTGCCAGCAGCCACACGCAGGACACTGAAGCTTTCTTT,CASSHTQDTEAFF
TRBV20-1,many,TRBD1,TRBJ1-2,TGCAGTGCCTGGGACAGCTTTTTCGGCTACACCTTC,CSAWDSFFGYTF
TRBV11-2,NA,NA,TRBJ2-1,TGTGCCAGCAGCTTCGCCCGTCCGGGACTCCTTTACAATGAGCAGTTCTTC,CASSFARPGLLYNEQFF